What follows are 5 T cell receptor beta chains derived from one specimen sequenced in a study of cytomegalovirus exposure and HLA in healthy donors (dated by TCRdb to about 2017). Library prep was done by the immunoSEQ multiplex PCR assay. For the multiplex PCR, a mixture combining 60 forward primers for TCR Vbeta segments and 13 reverse primers for TCR Jbeta segments was used. TCRdb mirrors the immuneACCESS table, restricted to in-frame sequences. Some clones are absent from its copies; in checked studies, under half trace to an unresolved V gene, and the reason for the others is unknown. The sample table holds some 150,000 clones, of which approximately 80% were seen once. The ten biggest clones cover more than 4% of the sample. What was sequenced was PBMCs. Every receptor here comes from a woman between 40 and 55 years old in good health and CMV-seropositive.

This clone has just one count. This chain joins TRBV7-2 and TRBJ2-7; 9 bases are shared with TRBD1. The CDR3 extends over 13 amino acids. Germline-derived CDR1 and CDR2 are SGHTA and FQGNSA. The CDR3 sequence: CLSRGQGLYEQYF. The CDR3 DNA is TGTTTAAGCCGAGGACAGGGGTTGTACGAGCAGTACTTC.

The genes are TRBV23-1 and TRBJ2-5; weak D call: TRBD1 (6 bases). The end of the DNA aligns better with TRBJ2-7, so the J call may be wrong. TRBV23-1 is designated an ORF whose function remains uncertain. The CDR3 totals 15 residues. Written as DNA, the CDR3 is TGCGCCAGCATTTTCAGGGGTCTTCCAACCTACGAGCAGTACTTC. It specifies CASIFRGLPTYEQYF.

The rearrangement uses TRBV5-4 and TRBJ2-5; TRBD2 matches at 8 bases. CDR1 SGHNT and CDR2 YYREEE come from the germline V gene (reference sequence). Trimming removed 5 bases from V and 9 bases from J; junction bases left unmatched: 21. The CDR3 sequence is 17 residues long. The CDR3 DNA follows: TGTGCCAGCAGTACGGGGGGGCTCTCACCGCCGGGGGATGCCCAGTACTTC. As protein: CASSTGGLSPPGDAQYF.

This sequence joins TRBV2 and TRBJ1-5; D is undetermined. The V end was cut by 8 bases, the J end by 3 bases, with 14 bases between. This CDR3 contains 14 residues. From germline, CDR1 is SNHLY and CDR2 FYNNEI. As DNA, the CDR3 is TGTGCCAGCCAGTTCGGACGGGACAATCAGCCCCAGCATTTT. Translation gives CASQFGRDNQPQHF.

This chain uses TRBV5-1 with TRBJ2-1; 8 nucleotides align to TRBD2. Germline V lookup: CDR1 SGHRS, CDR2 YFSETQ. The CDR3 extends over 13 amino acids. J gave up 6 bases and V 5 bases, and 4 bases lay outside the gene matches. The CDR3 bases are TGCGCCAGCAGACCCGGGACTAGCAATGAGCAGTTCTTC. Translating it yields CASRPGTSNEQFF.